This T cell receptor beta chain was observed in a study of beta chain features in type 1 diabetes. V gave up 4 bases and J gave up 3 bases, with 14 bases separating them. The CDR3 loop spans 15 amino acids. Germline CDR1 reads SGHRS; CDR2 reads YFSETQ. Findings and limits, study-wide: Insertions were fewer and deletions more numerous at VDJ junctions in type 1 diabetes patients. Naive, central memory and regulatory TCRB repertoires appeared more similar among patients than healthy donors.

What was sequenced were expressed TCRB transcripts, since all of the isolated RNA had been reverse transcribed. The table came from immunoSEQ multiplex PCR; TCRdb's copy has only in-frame clones and leaves some out. The sample yields 300,000 to 450,000 clones, around a fifth seen once. This clone was detected only a few times. Antigen unknown. The sequencing sample was made of naive CD4+ T cells from blood. This clonotype was sampled from a young woman in good health. This chain joins TRBV5-1 and TRBJ2-1; D unresolved. CDR3 nucleotides: TGCGCCAGCAGCGTCACACTCGGGTTCTACAATGAGCAGTTCTTC. Its protein product is CASSVTLGFYNEQFF.